Below, one TCR beta chain is given with its context. No cell sorting was done before RNA was extracted from the tissue. Distant lung tissue was collected more than 3 cm away from the tumor edge. The data originate from a study of tumor and adjacent non-tumor tissue in lung cancer. This CDR3 is built from 15 residues. In germline, CDR1 is SGHTA, CDR2 FQGTGA. Trimming cost V 5 bases and J 4 bases; bases outside gene matches: 8. The library came from three nested PCR rounds adapted from ARM-PCR protocols. In TCRdb, the multiplex PCR reads were re-called with MiXCR into one record per CDR3 protein. The data hold tens of thousands of distinct CDR3 sequences, with more than 55% observed a single time.

The source material was distant non-tumor lung tissue. The V call is TRBV7-3, the J call TRBJ2-3; TRBD1 matches at 8 bases. This sequence was found in a woman aged 65 to 85 with non-small cell lung cancer. The CDR3, as DNA: TGTGCCAGCAGCCTCGGTACAGGGGGTCCAGATACGCAGTATTTT. It translates to CASSLGTGGPDTQYF.